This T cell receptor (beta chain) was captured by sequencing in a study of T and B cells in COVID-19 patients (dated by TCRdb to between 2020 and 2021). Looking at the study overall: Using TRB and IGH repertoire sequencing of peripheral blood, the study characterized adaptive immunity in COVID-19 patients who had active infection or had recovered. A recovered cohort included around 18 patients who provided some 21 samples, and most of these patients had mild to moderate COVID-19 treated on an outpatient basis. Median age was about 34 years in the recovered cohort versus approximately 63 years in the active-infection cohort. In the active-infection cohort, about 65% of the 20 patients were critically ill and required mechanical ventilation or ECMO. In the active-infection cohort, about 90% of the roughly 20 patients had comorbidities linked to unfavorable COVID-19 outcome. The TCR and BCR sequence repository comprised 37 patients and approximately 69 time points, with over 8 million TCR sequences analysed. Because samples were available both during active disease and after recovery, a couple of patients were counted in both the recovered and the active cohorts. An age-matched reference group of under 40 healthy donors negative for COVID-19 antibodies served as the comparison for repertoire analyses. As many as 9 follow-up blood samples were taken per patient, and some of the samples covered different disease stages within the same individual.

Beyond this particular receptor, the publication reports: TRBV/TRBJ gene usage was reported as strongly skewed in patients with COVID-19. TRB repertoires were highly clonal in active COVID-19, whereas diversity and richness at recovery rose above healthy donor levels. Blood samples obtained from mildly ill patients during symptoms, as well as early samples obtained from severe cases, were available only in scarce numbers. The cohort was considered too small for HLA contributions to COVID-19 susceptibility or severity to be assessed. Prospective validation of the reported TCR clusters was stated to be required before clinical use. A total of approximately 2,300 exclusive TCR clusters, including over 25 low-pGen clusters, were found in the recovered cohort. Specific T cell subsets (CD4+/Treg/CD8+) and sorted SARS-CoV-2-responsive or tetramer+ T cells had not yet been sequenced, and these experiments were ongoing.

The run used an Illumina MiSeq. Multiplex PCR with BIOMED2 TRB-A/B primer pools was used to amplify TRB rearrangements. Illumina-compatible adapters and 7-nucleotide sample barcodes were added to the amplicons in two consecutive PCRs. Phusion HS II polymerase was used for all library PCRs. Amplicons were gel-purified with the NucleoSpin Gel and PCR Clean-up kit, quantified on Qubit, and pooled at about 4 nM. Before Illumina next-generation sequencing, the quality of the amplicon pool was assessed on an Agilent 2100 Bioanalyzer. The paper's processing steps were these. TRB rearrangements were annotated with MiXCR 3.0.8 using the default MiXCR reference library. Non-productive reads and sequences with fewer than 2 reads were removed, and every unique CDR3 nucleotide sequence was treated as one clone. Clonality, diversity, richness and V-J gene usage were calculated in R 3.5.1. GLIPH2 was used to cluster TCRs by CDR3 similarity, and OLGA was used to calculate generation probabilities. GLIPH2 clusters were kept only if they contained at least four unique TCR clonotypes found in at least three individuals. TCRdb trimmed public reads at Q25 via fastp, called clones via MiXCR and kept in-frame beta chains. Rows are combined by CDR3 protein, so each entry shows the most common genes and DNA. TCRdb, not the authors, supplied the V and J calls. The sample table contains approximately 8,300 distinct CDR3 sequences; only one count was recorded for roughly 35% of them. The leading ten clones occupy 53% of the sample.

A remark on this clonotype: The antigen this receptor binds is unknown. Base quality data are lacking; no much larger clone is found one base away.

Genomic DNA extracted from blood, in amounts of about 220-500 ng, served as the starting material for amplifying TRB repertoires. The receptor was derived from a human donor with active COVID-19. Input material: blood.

This receptor has the CDR3 CSAAGETQYF. The DNA sequence is given as TGCAGCGCGGCCGGGGAGACCCAGTACTTC. This chain joins TRBV29-1 to TRBJ2-5, with an unclear D gene assignment. Trimming costs V 7 bases and J 5 bases, and their ends lie 8 bases apart. Measured from the cysteine to the phenylalanine, the CDR3 is 10 residues long. Only the CDR3 part of the read is kept: 30 bases, read in frame from the first base. The germline V gene sets CDR1 to SQVTM and CDR2 to ANQGSEA.